There are a few counts of the clone carrying this T cell receptor (beta chain). The data stem from a study of CD8 T cells in ankylosing spondylitis. From the 5' RACE reads, TCRdb called clonotypes with MiXCR, one entry per CDR3 protein. The sample lists around 300,000 distinct CDR3 sequences; about 15% were seen once. The CDR3 totals 16 residues. With V trimmed by 6 bases and J by 0 bases, 10 bases remained unmatched. This sequence was found in a male donor with ankylosing spondylitis or in good health (not recorded which). The specimen sequenced was blood, either unsorted or a sorted T cell fraction (not recorded which). V usage is TRBV12-3 or TRBV12-4 and J usage is TRBJ1-1, with TRBD1 matching over 7 bases. CDR3 DNA: TGTGCCAGCAGCCGGGACAGCGTCTCTATGAACACTGAAGCTTTCTTT. Translating gives CASSRDSVSMNTEAFF.